This T cell receptor (beta chain) originates from a study of blood T cell repertoires in COVID-19. On the study more broadly: The origin of the acute and convalescent COVID-19 samples was the United States, Italy and Spain. Nucleic acid was either cDNA or gDNA, and it came from T cells, B-cell-depleted T cells, or PBMCs.

Repertoires were generated with immunoSEQ multiplex PCR, while TCRdb's copy carries only in-frame clones and drops some. The profile shows 200,000 to 250,000 clones, 70% to 90% of them singletons. The sequence was obtained from a man between 18 and 35 years old with active or convalescent COVID-19. The sequenced material came from peripheral blood.

The CDR3 region is CASSVDPGWNTGELFF. CDR3 nucleotides: TGTGCCAGCAGCGTAGATCCAGGGTGGAACACCGGGGAGCTGTTTTTT. The chain links TRBV9 to TRBJ2-2; D is perhaps TRBD1 (5 bases). With 0 bases removed from V and 1 base from J, the gap between germline ends came to 10 bases. The CDR3 length is 16 residues. CDR1 SGDLS and CDR2 YYNGEE come from the germline V gene. The whole variable domain, filled in from reference TRBV9 and TRBJ2-2, reads DSGVTQTPKHLITATGQRVTLRCSPRSGDLSVYWYQQSLDQGLQFLIQYYNGEERAKGNILERFSAQQFPDLHSELNLSSLELGDSALYFCASSVDPGWNTGELFFGEGSRLTVL.